These 16 T cell receptor beta chains share one sample of origin, sequenced in a study of blood T cell repertoires in COVID-19. Here immunoSEQ multiplex PCR was the method, and the copy in TCRdb shows in-frame clones only, minus some. Among around 260,000 clones listed, around 85% were seen once. Sequencing was carried out using peripheral blood. The source of these receptors is a human donor with COVID-19, enrolled during active disease. The donor label of this sample is uncertain.

The chain carries TRBV18 and TRBJ1-2; D gene unclear. The CDR3 is 15 residues long. The germline CDR1 and CDR2 sequences are KGHSH and LQKENI. Trimming cost V 3 bases and J 8 bases, with 19 bases left between them. This CDR3 reads CASSPTSLGAGGYTF. For the CDR3, the DNA is TGTGCCAGCTCACCTACCTCACTAGGTGCAGGAGGCTACACCTTC.

The chain uses TRBV27 and TRBJ2-6; D is unclear. Looked up from germline, CDR1 is MNHEY and CDR2 is SMNVEV (reference sequence). This CDR3 spans 15 amino acids. With 4 bases removed from V and 0 bases from J, the gap between germline ends came to 7 bases. The CDR3 DNA reads TGTGCCAGCAGTTCGCAGGTCTCTGGGGCCAACGTCCTGACTTTC. It yields the protein CASSSQVSGANVLTF.

The CDR3 DNA reads TGTGCCAGTAGTATTACTAGCGGCAACACCGGGGAGCTGTTTTTT. This gives the protein CASSITSGNTGELFF. V and J are TRBV19 and TRBJ2-2; 8 nucleotides agree with TRBD2. CDR1 LNHDA and CDR2 SQIVND come from the germline V gene (reference sequence). The CDR3 spans 15 residues. V trimming: 3 bases; J trimming: 2 bases; junction bases outside the gene matches: 2.

This clone was counted many times. CDR3 in DNA: TGTGCCAGCAGCCAAGGGACTAGCGGGAGTGGGAGCTACGAGCAGTACTTC. It specifies CASSQGTSGSGSYEQYF. J is TRBJ2-7 and V is TRBV4-2; 13 nucleotides agree with TRBD2. Trimming at V came to 1 base and at J to 3 bases, leaving 6 bases not matched to a gene. This CDR3 spans 17 amino acids. Germline V gene data show CDR1 as LGHNA and CDR2 as YNFKEQ.

The chain recombines TRBV19 with TRBJ1-1; 10 bases line up with TRBD1. The CDR3 loop spans 17 amino acids. The V and J ends lost 2 bases and 0 bases, in that order; junction bases with no gene match: 6. CDR1 is LNHDA and CDR2 is SQIVND in the germline V gene (reference sequence). CDR3 DNA sequence: TGTGCCAGTAGTATACGGGGACAGGGGAGTTTGAACACTGAAGCTTTCTTT. It codes for CASSIRGQGSLNTEAFF. Together with reference TRBV19 and TRBJ1-1, the CDR3 gives the full variable domain: DGGITQSPKYLFRKEGQNVTLSCEQNLNHDAMYWYRQDPGQGLRLIYYSQIVNDFQKGDIAEGYSVSREKKESFPLTVTSAQKNPTAFYLCASSIRGQGSLNTEAFFGQGTRLTVV.

The chain recombines TRBV7-9 with TRBJ1-2; no definite D call. V was pared by 4 bases and J by 0 bases, with 9 bases between. There are 14 residues in the CDR3. Germline V gene lookup returns CDR1 SEHNR and CDR2 FQNEAQ (reference sequence). The CDR3 sequence is CASSSRLTNYGYTF. The CDR3 DNA reads as TGTGCCAGCAGCTCGCGCTTGACTAACTATGGCTACACCTTC.

This clone was detected a few times. V and J are TRBV7-2 and TRBJ2-2; perhaps TRBD2 as D (6 bases). V was pared by 5 bases and J by 6 bases, with 19 bases between. CDR1 is SGHTA and CDR2 is FQGNSA in the germline V gene. The CDR3 contains 16 residues. CDR3 region: CASSLRTAGSAGELFF. CDR3 nucleotide sequence: TGTGCCAGCAGCCTAAGGACCGCCGGGAGCGCCGGGGAGCTGTTTTTT.

The chain recombines TRBV2 with TRBJ2-1; D is undetermined. The CDR3 totals 13 residues. The V end lost 6 bases, the J end lost 9 bases, and 15 bases lay between the germline ends. Germline V gene lookup returns CDR1 SNHLY and CDR2 FYNNEI. The CDR3 nucleotides read TGTGCCAGCAGCCCCGAAGTAACGCGTGAGCAGTTCTTC. Protein sequence: CASSPEVTREQFF. The entire variable domain, with the rest obtained from reference TRBV2 and TRBJ2-1, is as follows: EPEVTQTPSHQVTQMGQEVILRCVPISNHLYFYWYRQILGQKVEFLVSFYNNEISEKSEIFDDQFSVERPDGSNFTLKIRSTKLEDSAMYFCASSPEVTREQFFGPGTRLTVL.

This chain joins TRBV28 and TRBJ1-1; D call uncertain. V dropped 5 bases and J dropped 11 bases, with 15 bases sitting between them. Germline CDR1 reads MDHEN; CDR2 reads SYDVKM. The CDR3 extends over 12 amino acids. CDR3 sequence (DNA): TGTGCCAGCAGTGAGGTCGGGGTACGGGCTTTCTTT. As protein: CASSEVGVRAFF.

The sample holds one count of this clone. The chain has TRBV5-5 and TRBJ2-7; a possible D gene is TRBD1 (6 bases). The CDR3 runs 15 residues. V gave up 0 bases and J gave up 2 bases, with 12 bases separating them. CDR1 is SGHKS and CDR2 is YYEKEE in the germline V gene (reference sequence). The CDR3 spells CASSLAAQGTYEQYF. CDR3 in DNA: TGTGCCAGCAGCTTGGCGGCCCAGGGGACCTACGAGCAGTACTTC.

The V and J genes are TRBV3-1 (or the pseudogene TRBV3-2) and TRBJ1-1; 10 bases align to TRBD1. In germline, CDR1 is LGHDT, CDR2 YNNKEL (reference sequence). The junction had 4 bases not matched to a gene; V was cut back by 4 bases and J by 11 bases. The CDR3 consists of 12 residues. The CDR3 loop reads CASSPTGGAAFF. The CDR3 nucleotides are TGTGCCAGCAGCCCGACAGGGGGCGCGGCTTTCTTT.

The chain employs TRBV30 and TRBJ1-5, with D perhaps TRBD1 (6 bases). V was shortened by 5 bases and J by 11 bases, with 16 bases between the two germline ends. The CDR3 has 12 residues. CDR1 and CDR2 from the germline V gene are GTSNPN and SVGIG (reference sequence). The CDR3, as DNA: TGTGCCTGGGCTTCACAGGGAAAGGCCCAGCATTTT. Translation gives CAWASQGKAQHF.

This chain joins TRBV3-1 (or the pseudogene TRBV3-2) and TRBJ1-2; possible D gene TRBD1, 5 bases. Trimming left V 1 base short and J 3 bases short, with 12 bases between. CDR3 length equals 15 residues. Germline V gene sequence: CDR1 LGHDT, CDR2 YNNKEL (reference sequence). CDR3 DNA sequence: TGTGCCAGCAGCCAAGCAGGGTCCCTTGACTATGGCTACACCTTC. Its protein product is CASSQAGSLDYGYTF.

The rearrangement uses TRBV13 and TRBJ2-3, with D possibly being TRBD1 (6 bases). The CDR3 spans 15 residues. Trimming cost V 5 bases and J 0 bases, with 12 bases left between them. Germline V gene data show CDR1 as PRHDT and CDR2 as FYEKMQ (reference sequence). This CDR3 is CASSPRGGSTDTQYF. CDR3 DNA: TGTGCCAGCAGCCCTAGAGGGGGTAGCACAGATACGCAGTATTTT.

This chain connects TRBV19 to TRBJ1-2; 7 bases align to TRBD1. This CDR3 has 17 amino acids. Germline CDR1 reads LNHDA; CDR2 reads SQIVND (reference sequence). Trimming removed 7 bases from V and 0 bases from J; junction bases left unmatched: 14. CDR3: CASTSRGTVYTNYGYTF. The DNA of the CDR3 is TGTGCCAGTACCTCAAGAGGGACAGTCTATACTAACTATGGCTACACCTTC. Using reference TRBV19 and TRBJ1-2 for the parts outside the CDR3, the full variable domain is DGGITQSPKYLFRKEGQNVTLSCEQNLNHDAMYWYRQDPGQGLRLIYYSQIVNDFQKGDIAEGYSVSREKKESFPLTVTSAQKNPTAFYLCASTSRGTVYTNYGYTFGSGTRLTVV.

This chain links TRBV3-1 (or the pseudogene TRBV3-2) with TRBJ2-7, with 8 positions matching TRBD2. Looked up from germline, CDR1 is LGHDT and CDR2 is YNNKEL (reference sequence). J lost 1 base, V lost 8 bases, and 7 bases had no gene match. This CDR3 has 14 residues. The CDR3 nucleotides are TGTGCCAGCTCCTCGGCTAGCGGGTCCTACGAGCAGTACTTC. It codes for CASSSASGSYEQYF.